The 6 T cell receptor beta chains below were found in one sample sequenced in a study of blood T cell repertoires in COVID-19. Clones were read by immunoSEQ multiplex PCR, and TCRdb kept only the in-frame ones, dropping some. The repertoire consists of approximately 140,000 clones, with around 87% occurring once and the leading ten covering more than 1%. Sequencing was carried out using PBMCs or T cells enriched from blood (not recorded which). These receptors were taken from a woman younger than 45 with acute COVID-19.

This clone has more than one count but fewer than ten. J is TRBJ2-1 and V is TRBV28, with D perhaps TRBD1 (6 bases). The CDR3 extends over 20 amino acids. V was pared by 4 bases and J by 3 bases, with 28 bases between. Looked up from germline, CDR1 is MDHEN and CDR2 is SYDVKM. Written as DNA, the CDR3 is TGTGCCAGCAGTTCTAGGACCATAACCCCTGAAAACAGGGACTACAATGAGCAGTTCTTC. It specifies CASSSRTITPENRDYNEQFF.

The chain carries TRBV4-1 and TRBJ2-3, with a tentative D call TRBD1 (5 bases). The V end lost 4 bases, the J end lost 4 bases, and 12 bases lay between the germline ends. The germline V gene has CDR1 MGHRA and CDR2 YSYEKL. This CDR3 is 14 amino acids long. The CDR3 DNA follows: TGCGCCAGCAGCCCTGTGGGGCCTTCAGATACGCAGTATTTT. Translation: CASSPVGPSDTQYF.

CDR3 nucleotides: TGTGCCAGCTCAGAAAGGACTACCGGGGAGCTGTTTTTT. Translated, it gives CASSERTTGELFF. The V gene is TRBV18, the J gene TRBJ2-2, with D maybe TRBD2 (5 bases). CDR3 size: 13 residues. Deletions cut 5 bases from V and 5 bases from J, with 9 bases between. Germline CDR1 is KGHSH and CDR2 is LQKENI.

The chain is built from TRBV28 and TRBJ2-2, with D tentatively TRBD2 (6 bases). Trimming took 6 bases from V and 7 from J, leaving 9 bases between them. The CDR3 spans 12 residues. Germline loops: CDR1 MDHEN, CDR2 SYDVKM. CDR3 DNA sequence: TGTGCCAGCAGGGTGGAGGGCGGGGAGCTGTTTTTT. It is translated as CASRVEGGELFF.

V and J are TRBV28 and TRBJ1-1; tentative D call: TRBD1 (6 bases). CDR3 length: 15 residues. Trimming left V 2 bases short and J 1 base short, with 11 bases between. CDR1 and CDR2 from the germline V gene are MDHEN and SYDVKM. The DNA for the CDR3 is TGTGCCAGCAGTTTAGTGGGGGCAGGGAACACTGAAGCTTTCTTT. It yields the protein CASSLVGAGNTEAFF.

This chain links TRBV7-2 with TRBJ2-1; tentatively, D is TRBD2 (5 bases). The germline V and J ends were trimmed by 3 bases and 4 bases, with 10 bases remaining between them. Looked up from germline, CDR1 is SGHTA and CDR2 is FQGNSA. The CDR3 is made up of 14 amino acids. CDR3 sequence reads: CASSFAGHYNEQFF. CDR3 bases: TGTGCCAGCAGCTTCGCGGGTCATTACAATGAGCAGTTCTTC. The full variable domain, in which reference TRBV7-2 and TRBJ2-1 provide the parts outside the CDR3, is GAGVSQSPSNKVTEKGKDVELRCDPISGHTALYWYRQSLGQGLEFLIYFQGNSAPDKSGLPSDRFSAERTGGSVSTLTIQRTQQEDSAVYLCASSFAGHYNEQFFGPGTRLTVL.